Below, one T cell receptor (beta chain) is given with its context. The data stem from a study of blood T cell repertoires in COVID-19. Under the authors' procedure: Estimates of nucleated cell counts were drawn from the amplification of reference gene primers. The assay was immunoSEQ multiplex PCR, and TCRdb's table has in-frame clones only and misses some. For V, J and clone size, that table is used; D and trimming come from the DNA. The sample lists some 140,000 clones; over 60% were seen once. Between the trimmed V and J ends, which lost 3 bases and 0 bases, there was a span of 8 bases. The CDR3 length is 14 residues. Germline loops: CDR1 MNHNS, CDR2 SASEGT.

The sample taken for sequencing was peripheral blood. This TCR came from a man older than 75 with acute or convalescent COVID-19. The rearrangement joins TRBV6-1 to TRBJ1-1; no clear D. CDR3 residues: CASSDLALNTEAFF. The CDR3 DNA reads TGTGCCAGCAGTGATTTGGCACTGAACACTGAAGCTTTCTTT.